These 17 T cell receptor beta chains were sequenced from one sample in a study of blood T cell repertoires in COVID-19. Clones were sequenced by immunoSEQ multiplex PCR, and TCRdb holds only the in-frame ones, with some missing. This table holds about 200,000 clones, 75% to 90% found once. Material: peripheral blood. The source is a human donor in a cohort sampled during active COVID-19.

There are a few counts of this clone. The rearrangement joins TRBV3-1 (or the pseudogene TRBV3-2) to TRBJ2-7; D is possibly TRBD2 (6 bases). Germline V gives CDR1 LGHDT, CDR2 YNNKEL (reference sequence). Trimming left V 6 bases short and J 3 bases short, with 15 bases between. This CDR3 contains 14 residues. DNA for the CDR3: TGTGCCAGCAGACCTCGGGACTCTGTCTACGAGCAGTACTTC. Translating it yields CASRPRDSVYEQYF.

The chain employs TRBV7-3 and TRBJ2-3; TRBD2 agrees at 13 bases. Looked up from germline, CDR1 is SGHTA and CDR2 is FQGTGA. The CDR3 loop spans 16 amino acids. With 5 bases clipped from V and 5 bases from J, the junction kept 7 bases outside the gene matches. The CDR3 DNA reads TGTGCCAGCAGCCGACATGGACTAGCGGGAGAAGATACGCAGTATTTT. Its protein product is CASSRHGLAGEDTQYF.

This clone was detected once. The chain carries TRBV7-2 and TRBJ1-3; TRBD1 aligns across 8 bases. J was trimmed by 0 bases and V by 4 bases; bases with no gene match: 2. CDR1 and CDR2 from the germline V gene are SGHTA and FQGNSA. The CDR3 spans 15 residues. This CDR3 is CASSSGTGSGNTIYF. The CDR3 nucleotides read TGTGCCAGCAGCTCGGGGACAGGCTCTGGAAACACCATATATTTT. Variable domain in full (rest from reference TRBV7-2 and TRBJ1-3): GAGVSQSPSNKVTEKGKDVELRCDPISGHTALYWYRQSLGQGLEFLIYFQGNSAPDKSGLPSDRFSAERTGGSVSTLTIQRTQQEDSAVYLCASSSGTGSGNTIYFGEGSWLTVV.

The J gene is TRBJ1-5, the V gene TRBV5-1; TRBD1 might be the D (5 bases). Trimming removed 1 base at V and 7 bases at J, with 9 bases between. Germline loops: CDR1 SGHRS, CDR2 YFSETQ. The CDR3 extends over 13 amino acids. The chain's CDR3 is CASSLLGVQPQHF. The CDR3 DNA is TGCGCCAGCAGCTTGTTAGGGGTCCAGCCCCAGCATTTT. Looking up the rest from reference TRBV5-1 and TRBJ1-5 gives the full variable domain: KAGVTQTPRYLIKTRGQQVTLSCSPISGHRSVSWYQQTPGQGLQFLFEYFSETQRNKGNFPGRFSGRQFSNSRSEMNVSTLELGDSALYLCASSLLGVQPQHFGDGTRLSIL.

The chain links TRBV4-2 to TRBJ2-5; a possible D gene is TRBD2 (5 bases). The V gene lost 1 base and the J gene lost 7 bases, with 10 bases spanning the gap. Per the germline V gene, CDR1 is LGHNA and CDR2 is YNFKEQ. The CDR3 is made up of 13 amino acids. The CDR3 DNA reads TGTGCCAGCAGCCAAGGCCTCGGGGTGACCCAGTACTTC. The encoded protein is CASSQGLGVTQYF.

V usage is TRBV25-1 and J usage is TRBJ2-2; TRBD2 agrees at 13 bases. The germline gives CDR1 MGHDK, CDR2 SYGVNS. The V and J ends lost 4 bases and 1 base, in that order; junction bases with no gene match: 3. The CDR3 extends over 17 amino acids. The CDR3 region is CASSGTSGRENTGELFF. Written as DNA, the CDR3 is TGTGCCAGCAGTGGAACTAGCGGGAGGGAGAACACCGGGGAGCTGTTTTTT.

This rearrangement joins TRBV2 to TRBJ2-1; TRBD2 matches at 8 bases. Germline trimming cut 8 bases from V and 6 bases from J; bases unmatched to any gene: 3. The CDR3 covers 12 residues. Germline lookup yields CDR1 SNHLY and CDR2 FYNNEI. CDR3 amino acids: CASLGTSNEQFF. DNA for the CDR3: TGTGCCAGCCTCGGGACTAGCAATGAGCAGTTCTTC.

The chain has TRBV5-1 and TRBJ1-3; maybe TRBD1 (6 bases). Deletions cut 4 bases from V and 0 bases from J, with 17 bases between. The CDR3 covers 17 residues. Germline loops: CDR1 SGHRS, CDR2 YFSETQ. CDR3 nucleotides: TGCGCCAGCAGCCCGGGGGGACAACCGCGCTCTGGAAACACCATATATTTT. Translating gives CASSPGGQPRSGNTIYF.

The CDR3 here is CATSDFSSGGETQYF. The CDR3, as DNA: TGTGCCACCAGTGATTTTAGCTCGGGAGGAGAGACCCAGTACTTC. The chain uses TRBV24-1 and TRBJ2-5; TRBD2 matches 7 bases. With 1 base clipped from V and 4 bases from J, the junction kept 5 bases outside the gene matches. Germline V gives CDR1 KGHDR, CDR2 SFDVKD. The CDR3 runs 15 residues.

This clone has just a few counts. The rearrangement joins TRBV30 to TRBJ2-7, with 8 bases that match TRBD2. Germline trimming cut 1 base from V and 5 bases from J; bases unmatched to any gene: 10. Germline V lookup: CDR1 GTSNPN, CDR2 SVGIG (reference sequence). This CDR3 has 15 residues. CDR3 in amino acids: CAWSDLAGFSHEQYF. The CDR3 bases are TGTGCCTGGAGTGACCTAGCGGGCTTTAGCCACGAGCAGTACTTC.

Here the CDR3 DNA reads TGTGCCAGCAGCTTTACAGGGGGGATCTATGGCTACACCTTC. It encodes CASSFTGGIYGYTF. The chain carries TRBV5-6 and TRBJ1-2; 8 bases agree with TRBD1. Germline V lookup: CDR1 SGHDT, CDR2 YYEEEE. This CDR3 region has 14 residues. V lost 2 bases and J lost 4; bases outside the gene matches: 4. Full variable domain (outside the CDR3, taken from reference TRBV5-6 and TRBJ1-2): DAGVTQSPTHLIKTRGQQVTLRCSPKSGHDTVSWYQQALGQGPQFIFQYYEEEERQRGNFPDRFSGHQFPNYSSELNVNALLLGDSALYLCASSFTGGIYGYTFGSGTRLTVV.

V gene TRBV28 combines with J gene TRBJ2-5; no reliable D call. The germline V and J ends were trimmed by 3 bases and 4 bases, with 6 bases remaining between them. Germline values: CDR1 MDHEN, CDR2 SYDVKM. The CDR3 loop spans 12 amino acids. The CDR3 region is CASSFGVETQYF. CDR3 DNA sequence: TGTGCCAGCAGTTTCGGAGTAGAGACCCAGTACTTC.

The count of this clone is one. The chain recombines TRBV5-4 with TRBJ1-2; TRBD1 matches at 11 bases. This CDR3 is 15 amino acids long. V was clipped by 6 bases and J by 2 bases; unmatched bases: 6. CDR1 is SGHNT and CDR2 is YYREEE in the germline V gene (reference sequence). CDR3 DNA sequence: TGTGCCAGCATCTCGAGGGACAGGGGGAACTATGGCTACACCTTC. It yields the protein CASISRDRGNYGYTF.

This clone has just one count. The chain has TRBV19 and TRBJ1-5; TRBD1 aligns across 7 bases. The CDR3 sequence is 15 residues long. Looked up from germline, CDR1 is LNHDA and CDR2 is SQIVND (reference sequence). The V and J ends lost 6 bases and 6 bases, in that order; junction bases with no gene match: 11. In DNA, the CDR3 is TGTGCCAGTAGCCTACCAGGGGGAAGAGGTCAGCCCCAGCATTTT. Translation gives CASSLPGGRGQPQHF.

J is TRBJ2-1 and V is TRBV7-2; 8 bases line up with TRBD2. Looked up from germline, CDR1 is SGHTA and CDR2 is FQGNSA. With 5 bases clipped from V and 8 bases from J, the junction kept 8 bases outside the gene matches. CDR3 length equals 14 residues. The CDR3 loop is CASSPRTGGDEQFF. In DNA, the CDR3 is TGTGCCAGCAGCCCCCGGACCGGGGGGGATGAGCAGTTCTTC.

The rearrangement uses TRBV19 and TRBJ1-6; 8 bases match TRBD1. V was clipped by 6 bases and J by 7 bases; unmatched bases: 26. This CDR3 region has 21 residues. From germline, CDR1 is LNHDA and CDR2 SQIVND (reference sequence). The DNA of the CDR3 is TGTGCCAGTAGATCTATAGCCCGCGGGACGGACAGGGTCCGTATGAATTCACCCCTCCACTTT. Translating gives CASRSIARGTDRVRMNSPLHF.

J is TRBJ1-1 and V is TRBV9; D is ambiguous. Trimming left V 3 bases short and J 6 bases short, with 15 bases between. The CDR3 is 14 residues long. Germline V gene lookup returns CDR1 SGDLS and CDR2 YYNGEE. The CDR3 protein is CASSARPEASEAFF. CDR3 nucleotides: TGTGCCAGCAGCGCCCGGCCAGAAGCGTCTGAAGCTTTCTTT.